The 25 T cell receptor beta chains below come from one sample, sequenced in a study of blood T cell repertoires in COVID-19. Produced via immunoSEQ multiplex PCR; TCRdb's table is partial and in-frame only. The sample lists 200,000 or so clones, approximately 84% occurring once. The sequenced sample was peripheral blood. These receptors all come from a human donor with acute or convalescent COVID-19. The donor label of this sample is uncertain.

J is TRBJ1-1 and V is TRBV5-1; maybe TRBD1 (5 bases). Per germline, CDR1 SGHRS and CDR2 YFSETQ. V was shortened by 1 base and J by 4 bases, with 17 bases between the two germline ends. CDR3 length equals 16 residues. CDR3 protein: CASSLSAGRGGTEAFF. Here the CDR3 DNA reads TGCGCCAGCAGCTTGTCCGCGGGGCGGGGGGGCACTGAAGCTTTCTTT.

This chain links TRBV11-2 with TRBJ2-5, with TRBD1 matching over 7 bases. There are 15 residues in the CDR3. The germline CDR1 and CDR2 sequences are SGHAT and FQNNGV. V trimming: 4 bases; J trimming: 5 bases; junction bases outside the gene matches: 10. The CDR3 loop reads CASSYLTGLFETQYF. CDR3 nucleotides: TGTGCCAGCAGCTACCTGACAGGGCTCTTCGAGACCCAGTACTTC.

The rearrangement links TRBV5-4 to TRBJ2-5; the D gene is possibly TRBD2 (6 bases). Looked up from germline, CDR1 is SGHNT and CDR2 is YYREEE (reference sequence). V was clipped by 4 bases and J by 5 bases, with 15 bases between them. The CDR3 has 14 amino acids. CDR3 nucleotides: TGTGCCAGCAGCCCCCCCGGGGCGGGGGAGACCCAGTACTTC. Translating it yields CASSPPGAGETQYF.

This chain connects TRBV19 to TRBJ2-6, with D possibly TRBD1 on 5 matching bases. The germline CDR1 and CDR2 sequences are LNHDA and SQIVND (reference sequence). CDR3 size: 14 residues. V gave up 6 bases and J gave up 4 bases, with 10 bases separating them. The CDR3 DNA follows: TGTGCCAGTAGCAGGGTAGCAGGGGCCAACGTCCTGACTTTC. Protein: CASSRVAGANVLTF.

This clone was seen a single time. The chain carries TRBV7-2 and TRBJ1-3; D may be TRBD1 (5 bases). There are 15 residues in the CDR3. V lost 4 bases and J 0 bases, leaving 10 bases between the germline ends. Germline CDR1 and CDR2: SGHTA and FQGNSA. The CDR3 sequence is CASSWDGSSGNTIYF. CDR3 nucleotides: TGTGCCAGCAGCTGGGACGGGAGCTCTGGAAACACCATATATTTT.

The chain joins TRBV19 to TRBJ1-4; 8 bases agree with TRBD1. J lost 8 bases, V lost 3 bases, and 8 bases had no gene match. The germline V gene has CDR1 LNHDA and CDR2 SQIVND (reference sequence). The CDR3 totals 15 residues. The CDR3 sequence: CASSIQQGVREKLFF. CDR3 sequence (DNA): TGTGCCAGTAGTATCCAACAGGGGGTTCGGGAAAAACTGTTTTTT.

The rearrangement uses TRBV9 and TRBJ2-1; 7 nucleotides align to TRBD2. V lost 0 bases, J lost 5 bases, and 8 bases stayed unmatched. The CDR3 covers 16 residues. Germline V CDR1 and CDR2: SGDLS, YYNGEE. The CDR3 region is CASSVDSGVLDNEQFF. As DNA, the CDR3 is TGTGCCAGCAGCGTAGACAGCGGGGTGCTAGACAATGAGCAGTTCTTC.

This sequence joins TRBV4-2 and TRBJ2-1; TRBD2 agrees at 8 bases. V was pared by 2 bases and J by 5 bases, with 5 bases of the junction left unmatched. Per the germline V gene, CDR1 is LGHNA and CDR2 is YNFKEQ. The CDR3 contains 15 residues. The CDR3: CASSQPGLGDNEQFF. In DNA form, the CDR3 reads TGTGCCAGCAGCCAACCGGGACTAGGGGACAATGAGCAGTTCTTC.

J is TRBJ2-2 and V is TRBV18; 7 bases map to TRBD2. With V trimmed by 2 bases and J by 6 bases, 6 bases remained unmatched. The CDR3 is 15 amino acids. Germline CDR1 KGHSH, CDR2 LQKENI. CDR3 DNA: TGTGCCAGCTCACCAGGAGAGCGGGACGCCGGGGAGCTGTTTTTT. It is translated as CASSPGERDAGELFF.

J is TRBJ2-5 and V is TRBV12-2; TRBD2, the table's D call, lacks a check against the DNA. TRBV12-2 represents a pseudogene. This CDR3 region has 13 residues. The CDR3 here is CASPLAGQETQYF. Here the CDR3 DNA reads TGTGCAAGTCCGCTAGCGGGCCAAGAGACCCAGTACTTC.

With regard to this clone: This sample includes further DNA sequences coding for the same CDR3. This chain connects TRBV24-1 to TRBJ2-2, with 12 bases lining up with TRBD1. CDR1 is KGHDR and CDR2 is SFDVKD in the germline V gene. The CDR3 is 16 amino acids. V lost 9 bases to trimming and J lost 4 bases; unmatched junction nucleotides: 8. In DNA, the CDR3 is TGTGCCACCCAGACGGGGACAGGGGGCGCCACCGGGGAGCTGTTTTTT. Translating it yields CATQTGTGGATGELFF.

This chain joins TRBV7-2 and TRBJ2-1, with 7 bases fitting TRBD1. Germline assignment: CDR1 SGHTA and CDR2 FQGNSA. The CDR3 runs 13 residues. The V gene end was trimmed by 1 base and the J gene end by 12 bases; junction bases not matched to a gene: 6. The CDR3 region is CASSLDYDRAQFF. The CDR3 bases are TGTGCCAGCAGCTTAGATTATGACAGGGCGCAGTTCTTC.

This clone was observed a single time. V usage is TRBV9 and J usage is TRBJ1-1, with a tentative D call TRBD1 (6 bases). Germline V gene lookup returns CDR1 SGDLS and CDR2 YYNGEE. This CDR3 is 14 amino acids long. The V end lost 3 bases, the J end lost 3 bases, and 12 bases lay between the germline ends. In nucleotides, the CDR3 is TGTGCCAGCAGCGCCCAGGGGTTGGACACTGAAGCTTTCTTT. Its protein product is CASSAQGLDTEAFF.

This clone was counted once. V is TRBV11-2 and J is TRBJ1-2; 9 positions match TRBD1. The CDR3 runs to 13 residues. The trim removed 7 bases at V and 6 bases at J, leaving 6 bases unmatched. Germline V CDR1 and CDR2: SGHAT, FQNNGV. The CDR3 is CASTYRQGDGYTF. In DNA form, the CDR3 reads TGTGCCAGCACCTATCGACAGGGGGATGGCTACACCTTC.

This chain uses TRBV19 with TRBJ1-2; 9 bases match TRBD1. Trimming took 4 bases from V and 2 from J; bases not matched to a gene: 8. This CDR3 is built from 16 residues. The germline V gene encodes CDR1 LNHDA and CDR2 SQIVND (reference sequence). CDR3 residues: CASSTSGTGLNYGYTF. CDR3 DNA: TGTGCCAGTAGTACCTCCGGGACAGGGCTAAACTATGGCTACACCTTC.

The rearrangement joins TRBV19 to TRBJ2-3; tentatively, D is TRBD2 (6 bases). The germline V gene encodes CDR1 LNHDA and CDR2 SQIVND (reference sequence). The CDR3 consists of 14 residues. V was clipped by 10 bases and J by 0 bases, with 14 bases between them. CDR3 DNA: TGTGCCACCGTAGCGGAAGCAAGCACAGATACGCAGTATTTT. It is translated as CATVAEASTDTQYF.

The genes are TRBV5-1 and TRBJ2-5, with TRBD1 as a possible D gene (6 bases). The V and J ends lost 0 bases and 5 bases respectively, with 17 bases between them. The CDR3 covers 16 residues. Germline V gene lookup returns CDR1 SGHRS and CDR2 YFSETQ. In DNA, the CDR3 is TGCGCCAGCAGCTTGGCCAGCTTCAGGGGTGGCGAGACCCAGTACTTC. Translating gives CASSLASFRGGETQYF.

This clone has more than one count but fewer than ten. Other DNA sequences from this sample encode an identical CDR3 as well. V gene TRBV5-1 combines with J gene TRBJ1-2; D perhaps matches TRBD1 (6 bases). The V gene lost 2 bases and the J gene lost 4 bases, with 9 bases spanning the gap. CDR1 and CDR2 from the germline V gene are SGHRS and YFSETQ. The CDR3 covers 13 residues. CDR3 loop: CASSFTGSYGYTF. Here the CDR3 DNA reads TGCGCCAGCAGCTTCACAGGGAGCTATGGCTACACCTTC.

The V call is TRBV5-1, the J call TRBJ2-1; 9 nucleotides line up with TRBD1. There are 14 residues in the CDR3. The J segment lost 6 bases and the V segment lost 0 bases, leaving 1 base of the junction unmatched. Germline V CDR1 and CDR2: SGHRS, YFSETQ. The CDR3 here is CASSLGTGVNEQFF. The CDR3 DNA reads as TGCGCCAGCAGCTTGGGGACAGGGGTCAATGAGCAGTTCTTC.

The rearrangement uses TRBV27 and TRBJ1-4, with unresolved D. The CDR3 covers 13 residues. Trimming pared 3 bases from V and 7 bases from J, leaving 9 bases between. CDR1 is MNHEY, CDR2 SMNVEV, per germline (reference sequence). The CDR3 is CASSLREFEKLFF. In DNA form, the CDR3 reads TGTGCCAGCAGTTTGCGAGAGTTTGAAAAACTGTTTTTT.

V gene TRBV27 combines with J gene TRBJ1-5, with TRBD1 matching over 7 bases. V was pared by 6 bases and J by 6 bases, with 14 bases of the junction left unmatched. The CDR3 length is 16 residues. The germline gives CDR1 MNHEY, CDR2 SMNVEV (reference sequence). Here the CDR3 reads CASRRAGGSTGQPQHF. CDR3 sequence (DNA): TGTGCCAGCAGAAGGGCAGGGGGTAGTACAGGTCAGCCCCAGCATTTT.

CDR3 DNA sequence: TGTGCCAGCAGCTTAAGGGGACAGGGGGGGCCCCAGTACTTC. Its translation is CASSLRGQGGPQYF. The chain carries TRBV7-3 and TRBJ2-5; TRBD1 matches 11 bases. Germline V CDR1 and CDR2: SGHTA, FQGTGA. This CDR3 region has 14 residues. Unmatched junction bases numbered 4, after V lost 1 base and J lost 9 bases.

This sequence joins TRBV6-5 and TRBJ2-7; 11 positions match TRBD2. Germline V gene data show CDR1 as MNHEY and CDR2 as SVGAGI. The CDR3 has 15 amino acids. V dropped 4 bases and J dropped 4; count of bases not matched to a gene: 6. CDR3 sequence reads: CASSSEGLAEYEQYF. In nucleotides, the CDR3 is TGTGCCAGCAGTTCTGAGGGACTAGCGGAGTACGAGCAGTACTTC.

The rearrangement joins TRBV5-8 to TRBJ2-5, with 9 bases that match TRBD1. CDR3 length: 16 residues. The V segment lost 1 base and the J segment 3 bases; nucleotides outside the gene matches: 7. Germline assignment: CDR1 SGHTS and CDR2 YDEGEE. The CDR3 spells CASSLTGGEWKETQYF. The CDR3 DNA follows: TGTGCCAGCAGCTTGACAGGGGGCGAGTGGAAAGAGACCCAGTACTTC.

The rearrangement uses TRBV27 and TRBJ1-1; no reliable D call. Trimming pared 3 bases from V and 2 bases from J, leaving 10 bases between. The CDR3 sequence is 14 residues long. The germline gives CDR1 MNHEY, CDR2 SMNVEV (reference sequence). CDR3 in DNA: TGTGCCAGCAGTTTTCGAGGTTCCAACACTGAAGCTTTCTTT. This sequence encodes CASSFRGSNTEAFF.